What follows is one TCR beta chain and its context. TCRdb's copy holds only in-frame clones and misses some; the assay was immunoSEQ multiplex PCR. This table holds approximately 980,000 clones, around 80% found once. This specimen comes from a study of shared clonotypes between healthy human individuals. For the study at large: The donors, a couple of women and a few men, were aged 18 to 49. Each donor had three CD4 naive, three CD4 memory, two CD8 naive and one CD8 memory plate.

Germline V lookup: CDR1 SNHLY, CDR2 FYNNEI. V lost 4 bases, J lost 9 bases, and 10 bases stayed unmatched. CDR3 length: 15 residues. The rearrangement uses TRBV2 and TRBJ1-1, with 11 nucleotides matching TRBD1. The source is a man younger than 35 in good health. Input material: memory CD4+ T cells sorted from blood. Stated subset: CD45RA-negative fraction. CDR3 in DNA: TGTGCCAGCAGTGTCACCGACGGGACAGGGGGAAAAGCTTTCTTT. Translation: CASSVTDGTGGKAFF.